The T cell receptor beta chain under discussion was sequenced for a study of OX40 agonist ivuxolimab in advanced cancers. Study results and limitations: Dosing at 0.1 to 3.0 mg/kg was accompanied by clonal expansion of CD4+ and CD8+ blood T cells by week 6.

The CDR3 has 14 residues. Germline V gene lookup returns CDR1 PRHDT and CDR2 FYEKMQ (reference sequence). With V trimmed by 5 bases and J by 5 bases, 6 bases remained unmatched. Produced via immunoSEQ multiplex PCR; TCRdb's table is partial and in-frame only. The data contain roughly 86,000 clones, 75% to 90% of them singletons. On this clone itself: What it binds is not known.

The source is an adult with an advanced solid tumor such as melanoma, head and neck, liver or kidney cancer. The chain employs TRBV13 and TRBJ2-5, with 9 nucleotides matching TRBD1. The source was CD4+ or CD8+ T cells sorted from blood, collected in a trial of the OX40 agonist ivuxolimab. The chain's CDR3 is CASSTGTGSETQYF. As DNA, the CDR3 is TGTGCCAGCAGCACGGGGACAGGGAGTGAGACCCAGTACTTC.